The 9 T cell receptor beta chains below were found in one sample sequenced in a study of CD8 T cells in ankylosing spondylitis. General observations from the study: A motif of several highly homologous TCR beta variants was seen as apparently characteristic of ankylosing spondylitis blood.

In TCRdb, the 5' RACE reads were re-called with MiXCR into one record per CDR3 protein. The sample consists of a few hundred thousand distinct CDR3 sequences, about a fifth of them appearing once. Which antigens these TCRs recognize remains unknown. Source material: blood, either unsorted or a sorted T cell fraction (not recorded which). The source is a male donor with ankylosing spondylitis.

This chain uses TRBV7-9 with TRBJ1-3; D gene ambiguous. Per the germline V gene, CDR1 is SEHNR and CDR2 is FQNEAQ (reference sequence). V lost 2 bases to trimming and J lost 0 bases, with 11 bases between them. This CDR3 is built from 16 residues. DNA of the CDR3: TGTGCCAGCAGCTTATCGCCGACCCTCTCTGGAAACACCATATATTTT. Its translation is CASSLSPTLSGNTIYF. Full variable domain (outside the CDR3, taken from reference TRBV7-9 and TRBJ1-3): DTGVSQNPRHKITKRGQNVTFRCDPISEHNRLYWYRQTLGQGPEFLTYFQNEAQLEKSRLLSDRFSAERPKGSFSTLEIQRTEQGDSAMYLCASSLSPTLSGNTIYFGEGSWLTVV.

This chain connects TRBV12-3 or TRBV12-4 to TRBJ2-7, with TRBD2 identical over 8 bases. V was clipped by 3 bases and J by 3 bases; unmatched bases: 1. This CDR3 has 13 amino acids. This CDR3 is CASSLGLGYEQYF. The DNA of the CDR3 is TGTGCCAGCAGTTTGGGACTAGGCTACGAGCAGTACTTC.

This clonotype was picked up a small number of times. V and J are TRBV20-1 and TRBJ2-1; 12 nucleotides align to TRBD2. J was trimmed by 6 bases and V by 6 bases; bases with no gene match: 9. The germline CDR1 and CDR2 sequences are DFQATT and SNEGSKA (reference sequence). This CDR3 contains 15 residues. This chain's CDR3 is CSATTSGSYPNEQFF. For the CDR3, the DNA is TGCAGTGCAACGACTAGCGGGAGTTATCCCAATGAGCAGTTCTTC.

This chain joins TRBV5-1 and TRBJ2-7; 8 bases match TRBD2. CDR1 SGHRS and CDR2 YFSETQ come from the germline V gene. V lost 4 bases to trimming and J lost 3 bases; unmatched junction nucleotides: 6. The CDR3 spans 14 residues. For the CDR3, the DNA is TGCGCCAGCAGCGAGGGACTAGGTGACTACGAGCAGTACTTC. This gives the protein CASSEGLGDYEQYF.

V is TRBV4-2 and J is TRBJ1-2, with 7 bases that match TRBD1. CDR3 length: 13 residues. The ends lost 1 base at V and 4 bases at J; junction bases unmatched: 0. CDR1 LGHNA and CDR2 YNFKEQ come from the germline V gene. This CDR3 is CASSQGDSYGYTF. The CDR3 nucleotides read TGTGCCAGCAGCCAAGGGGACAGCTATGGCTACACCTTC.

This clonotype was counted a few times. The rearrangement uses TRBV5-1 and TRBJ2-3; D remains unclear. CDR3 size: 13 residues. Trimming took off 0 bases at V and 8 bases at J, with 10 bases between the two ends. Germline values: CDR1 SGHRS, CDR2 YFSETQ. The CDR3 spells CASSLAVSSTQYF. In DNA form, the CDR3 reads TGCGCCAGCAGCTTGGCCGTCTCATCTACGCAGTATTTT.

This clonotype was seen a handful of times. The chain uses TRBV9 and TRBJ1-6; D is undetermined. The germline V gene has CDR1 SGDLS and CDR2 YYNGEE. The CDR3 runs to 14 residues. Trimming took 2 bases from V and 5 from J, leaving 8 bases between them. This chain's CDR3 is CASSVEPDNSPLHF. CDR3 DNA sequence: TGTGCCAGCAGCGTGGAACCCGATAATTCACCCCTCCACTTT.

This clonotype appeared a few times. The V gene is TRBV5-1, the J gene TRBJ2-1, with D maybe TRBD1 (5 bases). Germline-derived CDR1 and CDR2 are SGHRS and YFSETQ. Trimming took 0 bases from V and 10 from J, leaving 8 bases between them. This CDR3 contains 12 residues. The CDR3 region is CASSLDRREQFF. For the CDR3, the DNA is TGCGCCAGCAGCTTGGACAGGCGGGAGCAGTTCTTC.

This clonotype was seen ten or more times. This sequence joins TRBV29-1 and TRBJ2-5, with D possibly TRBD2 on 7 matching bases. The length of the CDR3 is 15 residues. Trimming took off 5 bases at V and 5 bases at J, with 21 bases between the two ends. CDR1 is SQVTM and CDR2 is ANQGSEA in the germline V gene. CDR3 sequence reads: CSVLRGGVSSETQYF. The CDR3 nucleotides are TGCAGCGTTCTAAGGGGGGGAGTTTCCTCGGAGACCCAGTACTTC.